This TCR beta chain emerged from a study of early T cells in non-severe SARS-CoV-2 infection. Trimming at V came to 0 bases and at J to 4 bases, leaving 5 bases not matched to a gene. Germline V gives CDR1 LGHNA, CDR2 YNFKEQ. The CDR3 is 15 residues long. One entry per CDR3 protein, called by TCRdb with MiXCR from the 5' RACE reads. The table includes about 63,000 distinct CDR3 sequences, 13% detected once. This sequence originates from an adult who was a healthcare worker with PCR-confirmed SARS-CoV-2 infection or an uninfected control (not recorded which). The V gene is TRBV4-2, the J gene TRBJ1-2, with TRBD1 matching over 7 bases. Input material: whole blood. In DNA, the CDR3 is TGTGCCAGCAGCCAAGATGGGACAGAGTCCTATGGCTACACCTTC. Translating gives CASSQDGTESYGYTF.